Listed below are T cell receptor beta chains from one sample, sequenced in a study of read filtering for tumor transcriptome and immune sequencing. One entry per CDR3 protein results from TCRdb running MiXCR on the reads. The sample includes 25,000 or so distinct CDR3 sequences, around 20% of them seen just once. Sequenced sample: a population of CD138-negative cells sorted from bone marrow. Every receptor here comes from a donor aged 40 or older with multiple myeloma. Both conserved end residues are part of each CDR3. The order of the fields is V gene, CDR3 length, clone size, D gene, J gene, CDR3 DNA, CDR3 protein. D genes are given only for firm matches. Clone size is shown for a subset of rows, as once, few, many or a class of expanded clone.

>TRBV29-1|12|many|.|TRBJ2-2
TGCAGCGTTGAAGTCTTATCCGGGGAGCTGTTTTTT
CSVEVLSGELFF
>TRBV6-5|13|many|.|TRBJ2-7
TGTGCCAGCAGTTACCCCCAGGGGAGTGAGCAGTACTTC
CASSYPQGSEQYF
>TRBV13|15|medium-sized|TRBD2|TRBJ2-1
TGTGCCAGCAGCTTAGGGACTAGCGAGTACAATGAGCAGTTCTTC
CASSLGTSEYNEQFF
>TRBV10-3|13|many|.|TRBJ1-1
TGTGCCATCAGTGAGTCGTGGGGGCATGAAGCTTTCTTT
CAISESWGHEAFF
>TRBV9|14|.|.|TRBJ2-5
TGTGCCAGCAGCGTCACCGGACCAGAAGAGACCCAGTACTTC
CASSVTGPEETQYF
>TRBV20-1|14|medium-sized|.|TRBJ2-7
TGCAGTGCTCCCTGGGGGGCGCGCTCCTACGAGCAGTACTTC
CSAPWGARSYEQYF
>TRBV3-1|11|many|.|TRBJ2-7
TGTGCCAGCAGCAGTTCTCGTGAGCAGTACTTC
CASSSSREQYF
>TRBV7-2|13|.|.|TRBJ2-1
TGTGCCAGCATCTTAATGGCTATTCCTGAGCAGTTCTTC
CASILMAIPEQFF
>TRBV20-1|16|many|TRBD2|TRBJ2-1
TGCAGTGCTAGAGATTTTGCTAGCGGGAGGGCAAATGAGCAGTTCTTC
CSARDFASGRANEQFF
>TRBV18|11|many|.|TRBJ2-1
TGTGCCAGCTCACCCAAGGTCGAGCAGTTCTTC
CASSPKVEQFF
>TRBV7-8|18|.|TRBD2|TRBJ2-3
TGTGCCAGCAGCTTCGCTGGAGTGGGGGAGGGCCTGCAAGGTACGCAGTATTTT
CASSFAGVGEGLQGTQYF
>TRBV11-2|14|many|TRBD2|TRBJ2-1
TGTGCCACCCGACTAGCGGGAATTTTCAATGAGCAGTTCTTC
CATRLAGIFNEQFF
>TRBV2|14|many|.|TRBJ2-3
TGTGCCAGCACCAGTGGGCGGCTCACAGATACGCAGTATTTT
CASTSGRLTDTQYF
>TRBV2|12|many|.|TRBJ2-7
TGTGCCAGCACCCCGGAGCTTGACGAGCAGTACTTC
CASTPELDEQYF
>TRBV4-1|15|few|.|TRBJ2-1
TGCGCCAGTTGCCAAGTCGGGGCCAGGTGGTATGAGCAGTTCTTC
CASCQVGARWYEQFF
>TRBV29-1|11|many|.|TRBJ2-7
TGCAGCGTCGGATTAGAGTTCGAGCAGTACTTC
CSVGLEFEQYF
>TRBV5-8|16|.|.|TRBJ2-1
TGTACCGGCAGCTTACGGGCCTCGAGGGCCTACAATGAGCAGTTCTTC
CTGSLRASRAYNEQFF
>TRBV5-1|14|many|.|TRBJ2-7
TGCGCCAGCAGCTACCGGACAACCTCCTACGAGCAGTACTTC
CASSYRTTSYEQYF
>TRBV5-1|14|many|.|TRBJ1-4
TGCGCCAGCAGCCCCGACAGTAACAATGAAAAACTGTTTTTT
CASSPDSNNEKLFF
>TRBV7-9|15|many|.|TRBJ2-7
TGTGCCAGCTGCCCTGGGGACCGAGGAAGATACGAGCAGTACTTC
CASCPGDRGRYEQYF
>TRBV10-3|15|medium-sized|.|TRBJ2-7
TGTGCCATCAGTGTTAGGGCAGGGCGAACCTACGAGCAGTACTTC
CAISVRAGRTYEQYF
>TRBV2|16|many|.|TRBJ2-2
TGTGCCAGCAGTGATCCGGAACAGGCGAACACCGGGGAGCTGTTTTTT
CASSDPEQANTGELFF
>TRBV11-2|16|.|.|TRBJ1-1
TGCGCTTGCAGCCTTAGATGGTCAGGGAGGAACACTGAAGCTTTCTTT
CACSLRWSGRNTEAFF